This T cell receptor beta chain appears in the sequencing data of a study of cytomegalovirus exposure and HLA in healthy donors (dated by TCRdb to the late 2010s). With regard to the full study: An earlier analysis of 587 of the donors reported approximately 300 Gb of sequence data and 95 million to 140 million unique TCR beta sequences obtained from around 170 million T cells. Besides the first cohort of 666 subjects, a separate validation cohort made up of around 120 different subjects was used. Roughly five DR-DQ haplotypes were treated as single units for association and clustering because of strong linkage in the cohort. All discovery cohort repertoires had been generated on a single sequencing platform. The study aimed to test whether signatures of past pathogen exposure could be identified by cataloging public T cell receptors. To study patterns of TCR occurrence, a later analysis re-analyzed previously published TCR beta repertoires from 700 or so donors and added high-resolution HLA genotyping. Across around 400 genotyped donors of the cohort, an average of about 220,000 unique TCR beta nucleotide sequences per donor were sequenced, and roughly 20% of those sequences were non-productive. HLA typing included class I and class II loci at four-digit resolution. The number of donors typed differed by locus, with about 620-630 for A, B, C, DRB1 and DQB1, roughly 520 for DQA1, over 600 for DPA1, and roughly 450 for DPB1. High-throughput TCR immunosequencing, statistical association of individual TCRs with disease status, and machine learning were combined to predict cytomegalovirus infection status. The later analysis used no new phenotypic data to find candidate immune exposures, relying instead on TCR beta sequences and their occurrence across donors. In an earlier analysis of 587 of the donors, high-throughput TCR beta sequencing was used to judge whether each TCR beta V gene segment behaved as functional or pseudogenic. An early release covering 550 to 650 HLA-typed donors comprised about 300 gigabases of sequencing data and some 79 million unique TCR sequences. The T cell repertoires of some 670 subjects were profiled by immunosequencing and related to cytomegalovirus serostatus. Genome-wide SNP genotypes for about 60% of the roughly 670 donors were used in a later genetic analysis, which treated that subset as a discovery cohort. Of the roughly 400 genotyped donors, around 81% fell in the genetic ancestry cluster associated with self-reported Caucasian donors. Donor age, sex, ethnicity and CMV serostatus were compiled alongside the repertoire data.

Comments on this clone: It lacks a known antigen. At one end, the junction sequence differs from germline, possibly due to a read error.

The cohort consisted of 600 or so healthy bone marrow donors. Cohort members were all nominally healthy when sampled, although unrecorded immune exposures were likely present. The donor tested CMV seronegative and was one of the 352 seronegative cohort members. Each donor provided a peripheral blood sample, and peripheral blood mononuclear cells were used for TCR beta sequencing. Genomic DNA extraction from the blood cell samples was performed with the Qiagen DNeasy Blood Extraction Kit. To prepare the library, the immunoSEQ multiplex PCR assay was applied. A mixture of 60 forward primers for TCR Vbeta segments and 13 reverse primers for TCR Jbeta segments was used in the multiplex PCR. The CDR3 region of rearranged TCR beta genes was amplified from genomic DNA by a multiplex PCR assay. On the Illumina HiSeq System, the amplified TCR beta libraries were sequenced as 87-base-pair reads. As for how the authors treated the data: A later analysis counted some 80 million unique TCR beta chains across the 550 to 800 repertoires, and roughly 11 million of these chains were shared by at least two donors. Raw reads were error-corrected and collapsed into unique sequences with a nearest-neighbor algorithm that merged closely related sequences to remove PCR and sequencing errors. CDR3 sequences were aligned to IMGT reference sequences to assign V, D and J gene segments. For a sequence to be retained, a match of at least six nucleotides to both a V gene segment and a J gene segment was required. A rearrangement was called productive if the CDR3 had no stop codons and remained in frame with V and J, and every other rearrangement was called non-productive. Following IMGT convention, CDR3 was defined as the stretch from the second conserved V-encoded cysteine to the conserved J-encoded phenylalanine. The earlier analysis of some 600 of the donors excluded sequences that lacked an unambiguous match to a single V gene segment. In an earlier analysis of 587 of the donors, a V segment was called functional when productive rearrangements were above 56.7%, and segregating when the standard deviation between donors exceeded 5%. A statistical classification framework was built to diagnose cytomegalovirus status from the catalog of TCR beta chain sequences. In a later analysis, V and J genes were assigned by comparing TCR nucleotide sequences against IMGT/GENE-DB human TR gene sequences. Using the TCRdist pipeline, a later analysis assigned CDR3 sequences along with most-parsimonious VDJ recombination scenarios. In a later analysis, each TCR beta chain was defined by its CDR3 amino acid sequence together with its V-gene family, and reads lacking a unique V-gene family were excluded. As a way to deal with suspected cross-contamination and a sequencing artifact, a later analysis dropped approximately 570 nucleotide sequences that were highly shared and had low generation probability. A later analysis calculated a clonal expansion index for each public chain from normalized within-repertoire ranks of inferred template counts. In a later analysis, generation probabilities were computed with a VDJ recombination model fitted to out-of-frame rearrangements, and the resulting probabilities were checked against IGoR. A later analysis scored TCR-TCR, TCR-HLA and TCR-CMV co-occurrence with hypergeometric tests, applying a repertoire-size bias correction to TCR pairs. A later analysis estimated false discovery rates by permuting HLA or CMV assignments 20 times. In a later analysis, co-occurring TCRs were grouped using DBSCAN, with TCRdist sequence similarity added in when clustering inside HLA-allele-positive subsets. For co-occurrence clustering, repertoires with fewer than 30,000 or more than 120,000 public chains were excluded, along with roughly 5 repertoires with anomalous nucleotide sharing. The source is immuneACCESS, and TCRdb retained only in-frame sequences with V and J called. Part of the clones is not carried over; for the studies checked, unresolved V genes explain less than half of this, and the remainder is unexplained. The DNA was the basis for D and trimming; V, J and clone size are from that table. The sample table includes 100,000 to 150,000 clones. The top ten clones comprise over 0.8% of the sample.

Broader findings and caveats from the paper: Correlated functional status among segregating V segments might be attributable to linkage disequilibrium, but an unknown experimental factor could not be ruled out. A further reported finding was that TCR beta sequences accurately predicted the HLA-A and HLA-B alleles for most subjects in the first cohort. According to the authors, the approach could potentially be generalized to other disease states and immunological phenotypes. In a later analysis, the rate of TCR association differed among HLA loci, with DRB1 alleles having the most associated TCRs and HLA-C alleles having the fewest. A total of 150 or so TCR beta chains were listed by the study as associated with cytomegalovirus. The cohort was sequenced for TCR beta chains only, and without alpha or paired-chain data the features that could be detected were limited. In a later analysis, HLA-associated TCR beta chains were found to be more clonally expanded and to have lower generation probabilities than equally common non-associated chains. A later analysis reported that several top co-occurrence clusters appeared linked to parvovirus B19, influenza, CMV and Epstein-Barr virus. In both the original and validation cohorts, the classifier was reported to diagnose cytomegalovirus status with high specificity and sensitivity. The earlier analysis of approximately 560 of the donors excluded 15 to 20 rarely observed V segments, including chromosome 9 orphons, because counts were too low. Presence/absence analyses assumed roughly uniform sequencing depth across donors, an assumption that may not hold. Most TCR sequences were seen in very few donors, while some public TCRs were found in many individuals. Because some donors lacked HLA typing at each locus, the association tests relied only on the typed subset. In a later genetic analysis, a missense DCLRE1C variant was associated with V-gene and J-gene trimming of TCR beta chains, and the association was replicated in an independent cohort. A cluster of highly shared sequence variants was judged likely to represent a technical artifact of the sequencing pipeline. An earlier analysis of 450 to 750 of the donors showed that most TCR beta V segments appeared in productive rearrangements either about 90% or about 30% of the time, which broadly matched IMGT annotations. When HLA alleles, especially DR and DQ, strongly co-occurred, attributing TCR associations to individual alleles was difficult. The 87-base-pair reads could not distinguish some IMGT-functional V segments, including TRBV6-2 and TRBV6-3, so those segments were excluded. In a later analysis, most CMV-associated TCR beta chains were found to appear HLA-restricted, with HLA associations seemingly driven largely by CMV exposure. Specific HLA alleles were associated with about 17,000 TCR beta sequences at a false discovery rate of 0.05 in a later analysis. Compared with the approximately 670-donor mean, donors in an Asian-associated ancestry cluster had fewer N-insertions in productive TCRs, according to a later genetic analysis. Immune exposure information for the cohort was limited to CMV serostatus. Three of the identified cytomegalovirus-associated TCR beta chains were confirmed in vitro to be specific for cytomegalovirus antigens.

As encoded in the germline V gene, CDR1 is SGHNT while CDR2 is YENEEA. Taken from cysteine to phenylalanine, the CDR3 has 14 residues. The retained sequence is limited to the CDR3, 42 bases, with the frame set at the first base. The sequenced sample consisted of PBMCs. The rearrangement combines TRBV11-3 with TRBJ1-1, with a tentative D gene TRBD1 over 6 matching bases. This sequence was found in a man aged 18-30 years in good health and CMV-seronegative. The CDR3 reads CASSARGTNAEAFF. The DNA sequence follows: TGTGCCAGCAGCGCCAGGGGAACGAACGCTGAAGCTTTCTTT. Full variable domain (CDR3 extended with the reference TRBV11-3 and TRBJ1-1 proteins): EAGVVQSPRYKIIEKKQPVAFWCNPISGHNTLYWYLQNLGQGPELLIRYENEEAVDDSQLPKDRFSAERLKGVDSTLKIQPAELGDSAVYLCASSARGTNAEAFFGQGTRLTVV.